This TCR beta chain comes out of a study of post-analysis software for immune sequencing data. Only a few counts were recorded for this clonotype. Its target is not known. Germline is not matched at one junction end, which may reflect a read error. Germline assignment: CDR1 MNHNY and CDR2 SVGAGI (reference sequence). This CDR3 has 15 residues. Whole-study results and caveats: Patients used several TRBV segments, including TRBV5-6, TRBV5-1 and TRBV20-1, more often than controls. Diversity measured as normalized Chao1 was significantly lower in multiple sclerosis patients than in controls.

Prepared libraries of TCR beta cDNA carried unique molecular identifiers. Between roughly 0.9 and 11 million T cells gave rise to some 520,000 cDNA molecules. TCRdb fed the PCR reads into MiXCR, producing one record per CDR3 protein. The sample contains around 500,000 distinct CDR3 sequences, around a third of which appear only once. This chain links TRBV6-6 with TRBJ2-7; maybe TRBD1 (6 bases). Material: blood. The sequence was obtained from a girl aged 2-17 years with multiple sclerosis. This chain's CDR3 is CASSYGTGLTYGQYF. In DNA, the CDR3 is TGTGCCAGCAGTTACGGTACAGGGCTGACCTACGGGCAGTACTTC.